This TCR beta chain was sequenced in a study of beta chain features in type 1 diabetes. General observations from the study: When Type 1 diabetes patients were examined, their TCRB CDR3s proved moderately but significantly shorter in all four CD4+ subsets. The VDJ junctions of type 1 diabetes patients carried fewer insertions and more deletions.

Expressed TCRB transcripts were sequenced, since all the RNA that had been isolated was reverse transcribed. Clones were sequenced by immunoSEQ multiplex PCR, and TCRdb holds only the in-frame ones, with some missing. This sample yields hundreds of thousands of clones, of which over 14% are seen a single time; about 0.014% belongs to the top ten. CD4+ naive, central memory, regulatory and stem cell-like memory subsets were isolated by sorting on CD45RO/CCR7/CD25/CD127/CD95/CD27. As concerns this clone: Its antigen remains unknown.

V lost 4 bases and J lost 4; bases outside the gene matches: 11. CDR3 length equals 17 residues. Germline CDR1 is LGHNA and CDR2 is YSLEER. The sample was naive CD4+ T cells from blood. This chain uses TRBV4-3 with TRBJ2-1; the match to TRBD2 covers 9 bases. The clonotype comes from a man between 18 and 29 years old with type 1 diabetes. CDR3: CASSRYTGRGGYNEQFF. CDR3 DNA: TGCGCCAGCAGCCGATATACCGGGCGGGGGGGGTACAATGAGCAGTTCTTC.